The 22 T cell receptor beta chains below come from one sample, sequenced in a study of T-cell memory formation after mild COVID-19. MiXCR, run by TCRdb on the 5' RACE reads, gives a single entry per CDR3 protein. The profile shows 85,000 to 130,000 distinct CDR3 sequences, approximately 10% of them singletons. Sequencing used PBMCs or a T cell subset sorted from them (not recorded which). These receptor sequences come from a man between 18 and 29 years old who had mild COVID-19 (a few samples of this study predate the infection). Cell type and time point are not known.

The gene calls are TRBV23-1 and TRBJ2-1, with D possibly matching TRBD2 (5 bases). TRBV23-1 is marked as an open reading frame, function uncertain. This CDR3 has 17 residues. V was trimmed by 7 bases and J by 1 base, leaving 20 bases between them. The CDR3 DNA reads TGCGCCAGCAACGGGCTGTCGGGGTTTGGGTCCTACAATGAGCAGTTCTTC. This encodes CASNGLSGFGSYNEQFF.

This chain connects TRBV15 to TRBJ1-2; D gene uncertain. Trimming stripped 3 bases from V and 3 bases from J, with 8 bases between. Germline V gene sequence: CDR1 LNHNV, CDR2 YYDKDF (reference sequence). This CDR3 contains 13 residues. CDR3 in DNA: TGTGCCACCAGCAGTGTTGCGTACTATGGCTACACCTTC. It yields the protein CATSSVAYYGYTF.

The sample holds a few counts of this clonotype. This chain joins TRBV7-2 and TRBJ1-5; D may be TRBD1 (6 bases). V was pared by 5 bases and J by 0 bases, with 11 bases between. Germline CDR1 reads SGHTA; CDR2 reads FQGNSA. The CDR3 covers 15 residues. This chain's CDR3 is CASSVTGFSNQPQHF. CDR3 DNA sequence: TGTGCCAGCAGCGTAACAGGGTTTAGCAATCAGCCCCAGCATTTT.

This clonotype has a handful of counts. This chain uses TRBV5-1 with TRBJ1-1; possibly TRBD1 for D (5 bases). Germline V lookup: CDR1 SGHRS, CDR2 YFSETQ. V shed 7 bases and J shed 3 bases, with 10 bases lying between them. This CDR3 spans 12 amino acids. The CDR3 DNA follows: TGCGCCAGCTGGGACGGATACACTGAAGCTTTCTTT. As protein: CASWDGYTEAFF.

This clonotype has only a few counts. The chain has TRBV2 and TRBJ2-7; D may be TRBD2 (6 bases). This CDR3 contains 14 residues. The germline V gene encodes CDR1 SNHLY and CDR2 FYNNEI. Trimming pared 10 bases from V and 7 bases from J, leaving 23 bases between. The CDR3 DNA reads as TGTGCCATCATGCTCGTGGTGCGGGGCTGGGAGCAGTACGTC. Protein sequence: CAIMLVVRGWEQYV.

This clonotype was counted between two and nine times. The J gene is TRBJ2-1, the V gene TRBV9; D is uncertain. This CDR3 has 15 amino acids. V was clipped by 0 bases and J by 5 bases, with 12 bases between them. Germline V CDR1 and CDR2: SGDLS, YYNGEE. The CDR3, as DNA: TGTGCCAGCAGCGTAGCTGGTAGACCACACAATGAGCAGTTCTTC. Its protein product is CASSVAGRPHNEQFF.

This clonotype came up a few times. The chain employs TRBV7-9 and TRBJ1-1; the D gene is possibly TRBD1 (5 bases). Germline V gives CDR1 SEHNR, CDR2 FQNEAQ (reference sequence). The CDR3 is made up of 14 amino acids. Trimming took off 5 bases at V and 1 base at J, with 11 bases between the two ends. The CDR3: CASSQPGPNTEAFF. CDR3 nucleotide sequence: TGTGCCAGCAGCCAACCGGGACCGAACACTGAAGCTTTCTTT.

This clonotype was seen a few times. The chain joins TRBV6-2 or TRBV6-3 to TRBJ2-3, with 8 bases aligning to TRBD2. Trimming took 6 bases from V and 6 from J; bases not matched to a gene: 5. The germline gives CDR1 MNHEY, CDR2 SVGEGT. The CDR3 runs 13 residues. CDR3 sequence: CASSGGVLDTQYF. The CDR3 bases are TGTGCCAGCAGCGGGGGGGTTTTGGATACGCAGTATTTT.

V usage is TRBV6-4 and J usage is TRBJ2-3; 7 bases fit TRBD2. The V and J ends lost 0 bases and 8 bases, in that order; junction bases with no gene match: 5. Germline loops: CDR1 MRHNA, CDR2 SNTAGT. This CDR3 has 14 residues. This chain's CDR3 is CASSDSRGGVTQYF. CDR3 DNA sequence: TGTGCCAGCAGTGACTCGAGGGGAGGGGTTACGCAGTATTTT.

The V call is TRBV4-3, the J call TRBJ2-5; D is undetermined. V shed 3 bases and J shed 5 bases, with 10 bases lying between them. The CDR3 has 13 residues. CDR1 is LGHNA and CDR2 is YSLEER in the germline V gene. The CDR3 spells CASSQVLLETQYF. The CDR3 nucleotides are TGCGCCAGCAGCCAGGTGCTGTTGGAGACCCAGTACTTC.

In its sample, this clonotype was seen many times. The V call is TRBV20-1, the J call TRBJ1-5; 9 nucleotides match TRBD1. Germline CDR1 reads DFQATT; CDR2 reads SNEGSKA (reference sequence). The CDR3 extends over 13 amino acids. Trimming removed 5 bases from V and 6 bases from J; junction bases left unmatched: 5. The CDR3 DNA reads TGCAGTGCTTGGGACAGGGAAAGTCAGCCCCAGCATTTT. Amino acid sequence: CSAWDRESQPQHF.

The chain carries TRBV7-9 and TRBJ1-1, with unresolved D. Trimming stripped 5 bases from V and 5 bases from J, with 9 bases between. The V gene's germline CDR1 is SEHNR and CDR2 FQNEAQ (reference sequence). The CDR3 length is 12 residues. The CDR3 spells CASSRLLTEAFF. CDR3 in DNA: TGTGCCAGCAGCCGGCTACTGACTGAAGCTTTCTTT.

The gene calls are TRBV5-1 and TRBJ2-1; no firm D call. The CDR3 has 16 residues. Deletions cut 4 bases from V and 8 bases from J, with 22 bases between. Germline lookup yields CDR1 SGHRS and CDR2 YFSETQ. In DNA, the CDR3 is TGCGCCAGCAGCCTACCAACAGATTTCCCATCGGATGAGCAGTTCTTC. This encodes CASSLPTDFPSDEQFF.

This chain joins TRBV6-2 or TRBV6-3 and TRBJ2-5, with TRBD2 identical over 14 bases. Germline CDR1 is MNHEY and CDR2 is SVGEGT. After removal of 5 bases from V and 5 bases from J, the junction contained 7 bases not matched to a gene. This CDR3 comprises 16 residues. This CDR3 is CASSPGLAGGEETQYF. DNA for the CDR3: TGTGCCAGCAGTCCCGGACTAGCGGGGGGTGAGGAGACCCAGTACTTC.

This clonotype has only one observation. DNA for the CDR3: TGTGCCAGCAGCACCGAGCCGGGAGATGAAAAACTGTTTTTT. Translating it yields CASSTEPGDEKLFF. The V call is TRBV7-6, the J call TRBJ1-4; D is unclear. The CDR3 has 14 residues. Germline V gene sequence: CDR1 SGHVS, CDR2 FNYEAQ. The germline V and J ends were trimmed by 5 bases and 6 bases, with 13 bases remaining between them.

This chain connects TRBV29-1 to TRBJ2-7; D is uncertain. The CDR3 length is 11 residues. Trimming removed 4 bases at V and 4 bases at J, with 8 bases between. Per the germline V gene, CDR1 is SQVTM and CDR2 is ANQGSEA. CDR3: CSVADGYEQYV. As DNA, the CDR3 is TGCAGCGTTGCCGACGGATACGAGCAGTACGTC.

The sample holds a few counts of this clonotype. This chain joins TRBV27 and TRBJ1-5; D may be TRBD1 (6 bases). The CDR3 runs 15 residues. Germline CDR1 is MNHEY and CDR2 is SMNVEV (reference sequence). The V gene lost 7 bases and the J gene lost 6 bases, with 19 bases spanning the gap. The CDR3 DNA reads as TGTGCCAGCACCCCCTTGGGGGGGCTCACTCAGCCCCAGCATTTT. Its translation: CASTPLGGLTQPQHF.

This clonotype was seen a handful of times. The CDR3 DNA reads as TGTGCCAGCAGCACCCCCGGCTTGGGGGGGGAGCAGTACTTC. It yields the protein CASSTPGLGGEQYF. The J gene is TRBJ2-7, the V gene TRBV7-9; TRBD2 matches 7 bases. The CDR3 loop spans 14 amino acids. V gave up 5 bases and J gave up 7 bases; unmatched junction bases: 11. CDR1 and CDR2 (germline): SEHNR, FQNEAQ (reference sequence).

This clonotype was counted between two and nine times. The chain joins TRBV3-1 to TRBJ1-5; the D is unclear. Trimming took 0 bases from V and 0 from J, leaving 6 bases between them. From germline, CDR1 is LGHDT and CDR2 YNNKEL (reference sequence). This CDR3 has 15 amino acids. The CDR3 reads CASSQDPISNQPQHF. The CDR3 DNA follows: TGTGCCAGCAGCCAAGACCCCATTAGCAATCAGCCCCAGCATTTT.

A few counts support this clonotype. The rearrangement joins TRBV21-1 to TRBJ1-5. TRBV21-1 is annotated as a pseudogene. The length of the CDR3 is 16 residues. In DNA, the CDR3 is TGTGCCAGCAGCAAAGGGGAGGGGGGAAGCAATCAGCCCCAGCATTTT. Its protein is CASSKGEGGSNQPQHF.

The chain couples TRBV20-1 to TRBJ2-7; 7 bases line up with TRBD2. Per the germline V gene, CDR1 is DFQATT and CDR2 is SNEGSKA (reference sequence). The CDR3 has 15 residues. Trimming cost V 0 bases and J 1 base; bases outside gene matches: 6. This chain's CDR3 is CSARDVASGSYEQYF. Here the CDR3 DNA reads TGCAGTGCTAGAGATGTGGCTAGCGGTTCCTACGAGCAGTACTTC.

This clonotype came up a few times. The V gene is TRBV27, the J gene TRBJ2-7, with TRBD1 as a possible D gene (5 bases). Germline CDR1 and CDR2: MNHEY and SMNVEV (reference sequence). V was clipped by 3 bases and J by 4 bases, with 7 bases between them. CDR3 size: 12 residues. The CDR3 nucleotides read TGTGCCAGCAGTTTTAAGGGGTACGAGCAGTACTTC. It is translated as CASSFKGYEQYF.